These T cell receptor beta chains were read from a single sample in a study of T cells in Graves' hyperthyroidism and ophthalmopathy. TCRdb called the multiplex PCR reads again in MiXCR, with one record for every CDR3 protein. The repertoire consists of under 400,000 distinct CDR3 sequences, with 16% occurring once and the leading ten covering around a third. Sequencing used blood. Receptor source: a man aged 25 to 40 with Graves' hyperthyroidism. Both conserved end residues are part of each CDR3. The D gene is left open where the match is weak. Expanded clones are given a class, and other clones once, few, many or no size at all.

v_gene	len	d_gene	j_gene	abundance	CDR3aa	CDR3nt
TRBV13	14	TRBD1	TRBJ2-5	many	CASSLRQGQETQYF	TGTGCCAGCAGCTTACGACAGGGCCAAGAGACCCAGTACTTC
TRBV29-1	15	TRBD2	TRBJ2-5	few	CSVEGDYRGRETQYF	TGCAGCGTTGAAGGGGACTATAGGGGACGGGAGACCCAGTACTTC
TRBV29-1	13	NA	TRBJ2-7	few	CSVEMRGGYEQYF	TGCAGCGTTGAGATGCGTGGTGGGTACGAGCAGTACTTC
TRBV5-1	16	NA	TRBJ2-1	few	CASSLGVPGSYNEQFF	TGCGCCAGCAGCTTAGGGGTTCCTGGCTCCTACAATGAGCAGTTCTTC
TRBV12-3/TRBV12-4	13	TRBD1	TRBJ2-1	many	CASIYRGQDEQFF	TGTGCCAGCATCTACAGGGGACAGGATGAGCAGTTCTTC
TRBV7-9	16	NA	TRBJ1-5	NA	CASSHRLADSNQPQHF	TGTGCCAGCAGCCACAGACTGGCCGATAGCAATCAGCCCCAGCATTTT
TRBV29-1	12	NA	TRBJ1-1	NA	CSGERMNTEAFF	TGCAGCGGCGAAAGAATGAACACTGAAGCTTTCTTT
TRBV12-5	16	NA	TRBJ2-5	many	CASGSPGETDQETQYF	TGTGCTAGTGGTTCCCCAGGCGAGACAGACCAAGAGACCCAGTACTTC
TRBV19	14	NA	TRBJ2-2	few	CASTKKDYTGELFF	TGTGCCAGTACCAAGAAGGACTACACCGGGGAGCTGTTTTTT
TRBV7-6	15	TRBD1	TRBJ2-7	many	CASSIRDSRPYEQYF	TGTGCCAGCAGCATTAGGGACAGCCGCCCCTACGAGCAGTACTTC
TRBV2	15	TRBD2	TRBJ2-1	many	CASSGGYGGGNEQFF	TGTGCCAGCAGTGGGGGGTATGGGGGGGGCAATGAGCAGTTCTTC
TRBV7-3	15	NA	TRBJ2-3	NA	CASAGGPGGTDTQYF	TGTGCCAGCGCTGGCGGCCCCGGAGGCACAGATACGCAGTATTTT
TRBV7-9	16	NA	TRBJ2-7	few	CASSSTLAPQSYEQYF	TGTGCCAGCAGCTCTACCCTAGCGCCTCAATCCTACGAGCAGTACTTC
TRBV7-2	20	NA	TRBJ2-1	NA	CASSLGAGTLKEISYNEQFF	TGTGCCAGCAGCTTAGGAGCCGGGACTCTTAAGGAGATCTCCTACAATGAGCAGTTCTTC
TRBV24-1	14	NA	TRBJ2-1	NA	CATSDPPGESEQFF	TGTGCCACCAGTGATCCACCGGGGGAGAGTGAGCAGTTCTTC
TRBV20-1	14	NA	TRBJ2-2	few	CSASNQANTGELFF	TGCAGTGCTTCAAACCAGGCGAACACCGGGGAGCTGTTTTTT
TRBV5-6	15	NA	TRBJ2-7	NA	CASSLAEGAVDEQYF	TGTGCCAGCAGCTTGGCCGAAGGGGCAGTGGACGAGCAGTACTTC
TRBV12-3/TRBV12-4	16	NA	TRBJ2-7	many	CASRPPWGLSGYEQYF	TGTGCCAGCAGACCCCCTTGGGGGCTAAGTGGGTACGAGCAGTACTTC
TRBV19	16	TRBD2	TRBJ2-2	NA	CASSIKGLAATGELFF	TGTGCCAGTAGTATAAAGGGACTAGCGGCCACCGGGGAGCTGTTTTTT
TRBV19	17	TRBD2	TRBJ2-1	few	CASSLSSGRNSYNEQFF	TGTGCCAGTAGCCTATCTAGCGGGAGAAACTCCTACAATGAGCAGTTCTTC
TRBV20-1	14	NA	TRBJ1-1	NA	CSARRFSRNTEAFF	TGCAGTGCTAGACGGTTTTCTAGGAACACTGAAGCTTTCTTT
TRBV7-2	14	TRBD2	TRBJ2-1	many	CASSMGLADNEQFF	TGTGCCAGCAGCATGGGACTAGCAGACAATGAGCAGTTCTTC
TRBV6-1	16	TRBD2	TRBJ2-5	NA	CASRGTRGAPPKTQYF	TGTGCCAGCAGAGGAACGCGGGGGGCCCCCCCCAAGACCCAGTACTTC
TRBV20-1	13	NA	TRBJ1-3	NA	CSVRRASGNTIYF	TGCAGTGTAAGACGGGCCTCTGGAAACACCATATATTTT
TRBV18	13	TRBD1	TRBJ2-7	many	CASSGQVRYEQYF	TGTGCCAGCTCAGGACAGGTGCGATACGAGCAGTACTTC
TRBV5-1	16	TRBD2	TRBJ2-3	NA	CASRPGTSGRRDTQYF	TGCGCCAGCAGGCCCGGGACTAGCGGGAGGAGGGATACGCAGTATTTT
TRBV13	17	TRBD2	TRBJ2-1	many	CASSRRTGFSGRNEQFF	TGTGCCAGCAGCCGCCGGACTGGGTTTAGCGGGAGGAATGAGCAGTTCTTC